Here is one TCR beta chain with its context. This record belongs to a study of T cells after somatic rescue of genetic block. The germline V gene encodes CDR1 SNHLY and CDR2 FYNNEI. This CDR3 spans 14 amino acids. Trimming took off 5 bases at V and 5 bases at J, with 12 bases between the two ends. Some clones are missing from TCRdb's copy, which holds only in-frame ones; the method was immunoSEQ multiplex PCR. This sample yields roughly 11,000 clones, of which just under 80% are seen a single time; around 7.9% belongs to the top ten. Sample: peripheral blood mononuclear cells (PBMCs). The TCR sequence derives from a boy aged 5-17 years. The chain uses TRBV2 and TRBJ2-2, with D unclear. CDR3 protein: CASSPPTKTGELFF. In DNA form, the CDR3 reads TGTGCCAGCAGTCCGCCGACAAAAACCGGGGAGCTGTTTTTT.